This T cell receptor beta chain was found in a study of cytomegalovirus exposure and HLA in healthy donors (dated by TCRdb to 2016 to 2017). With regard to the full study: An earlier analysis of some 620 of the donors reported approximately 260 Gb of sequence data and 117 million unique TCR beta sequences obtained from some 200 million T cells. Among the roughly 370 genotyped donors, about 83% belonged to the genetic ancestry cluster associated with self-reported Caucasian donors. To decide whether each TCR beta V gene segment behaved as functional or pseudogenic, an earlier analysis of some 600 of the donors relied on high-throughput TCR beta sequencing. Alongside the repertoire data, information on donor age, sex, ethnicity and CMV serostatus was compiled. Every discovery cohort repertoire had been produced on one sequencing platform. About 280 gigabases of sequencing data and around 80 million unique TCR sequences made up an early release that covered around 640 HLA-typed donors. Among under 450 genotyped donors of the cohort, an average of around 240,000 unique TCR beta nucleotide sequences were sequenced per donor, roughly 20% of them non-productive. A later analysis re-examined previously published TCR beta repertoires from 500 to 700 donors and added high-resolution HLA genotyping to investigate patterns of TCR occurrence. The study aimed to test whether cataloging public T cell receptors could reveal signatures of past pathogen exposure. Rather than using new phenotypic data, the later analysis identified candidate immune exposures from TCR beta sequences and from how often those sequences occurred across donors. About 5 DR-DQ haplotypes were handled as single units for association and clustering, since linkage in the cohort was strong. The number of typed donors differed by locus: about 629-640 for A, B, C, DRB1 and DQB1; 500 to 550 for DQA1; about 600 for DPA1; and some 470 for DPB1. A later genetic analysis used genome-wide SNP genotypes for about 65% of the 666 donors, treating that subset as a discovery cohort. Class I and class II HLA loci were covered by the typing at four-digit resolution. A separate validation cohort of roughly 130 different subjects was used in addition to the roughly 700-subject first cohort. To predict cytomegalovirus infection status, the study brought together high-throughput TCR immunosequencing, statistical association of individual TCRs with disease status, and machine learning. The T cell repertoires of several hundred subjects were profiled by immunosequencing and related to cytomegalovirus serostatus.

The study at large found these results: The study listed approximately 150 TCR beta chains as associated with cytomegalovirus. Sequencing depth was assumed to be roughly uniform across donors in the presence/absence analyses, though that assumption may not hold. Most TCR sequences were observed very rarely across donors, whereas some public TCRs were present in many individuals. Compared with equally common non-associated chains, HLA-associated TCR beta chains in a later analysis were more clonally expanded and had lower generation probabilities. According to a later analysis, parvovirus B19, influenza, CMV and Epstein-Barr virus appeared linked to several top co-occurrence clusters. Because the 87-base-pair reads could not distinguish some IMGT-functional V segments, including TRBV6-2 and TRBV6-3, those segments were excluded. The authors suggested that the approach could potentially be extended to other disease states and immunological phenotypes. The only immune exposure information available for the cohort was CMV serostatus. A group of highly shared sequence variants was considered likely to be a technical artifact of the sequencing pipeline. At a false discovery rate of 0.05, a later analysis linked 15,000 to 20,000 TCR beta sequences to specific HLA alleles. Linkage disequilibrium might explain the correlated functional status among segregating V segments, but an unknown experimental factor could not be ruled out. In vitro tests confirmed that a few of the cytomegalovirus-associated TCR beta chains recognize cytomegalovirus antigens. About 15 rarely observed V segments, including chromosome 9 orphons, were excluded from the earlier analysis of approximately 600 of the donors because counts were too low. According to a later analysis, TCR association rates differed among HLA loci, with DRB1 alleles showing the most associated TCRs and HLA-C alleles showing the fewest. A further reported finding was that TCR beta sequences accurately predicted the HLA-A and HLA-B alleles for most subjects in the first cohort. Because HLA typing was unavailable for some donors at each locus, only the typed subset was used in association tests. In a later genetic analysis, a missense DCLRE1C variant was associated with V-gene and J-gene trimming of TCR beta chains, and the association was replicated in an independent cohort. An earlier analysis of around 600 of the donors showed that most TCR beta V segments appeared in productive rearrangements either about 87% or about 30% of the time, which broadly matched IMGT annotations. Compared with the approximately 720-donor mean, donors in an Asian-associated ancestry cluster had fewer N-insertions in productive TCRs, according to a later genetic analysis. When HLA alleles, especially DR and DQ, strongly co-occurred, attributing TCR associations to individual alleles was difficult. In both the original and validation cohorts, the classifier was reported to diagnose cytomegalovirus status with high specificity and sensitivity. According to a later analysis, most CMV-associated TCR beta chains appeared to be HLA-restricted, and the HLA associations seemed to be driven largely by CMV exposure. The cohort was sequenced for TCR beta chains only, and without alpha or paired-chain data the features that could be detected were limited.

As to this clone: The clone's antigen remains unknown. No base quality information exists; no much larger clone differs at one position.

In total, roughly 670 healthy bone marrow donors made up the cohort. Cohort members were all nominally healthy when sampled, although unrecorded immune exposures were likely present. The donor tested CMV seronegative and was one of the 352 seronegative cohort members. A peripheral blood sample was provided by each donor, and peripheral blood mononuclear cells were used for TCR beta sequencing. The Qiagen DNeasy Blood Extraction Kit was used to extract genomic DNA from the blood cell samples. According to the germline V gene, CDR1 reads SGHTA and CDR2 reads FQGNSA. At the junction V is shortened by 5 bases and J by 2 bases, with 10 bases in between. Reading from cysteine to phenylalanine, the CDR3 counts 15 amino acids. Here the CDR3 DNA is all that survives: 45 bases in frame from base 1. Libraries were made using the immunoSEQ multiplex PCR assay. A mixture of 60 forward primers for TCR Vbeta segments and 13 reverse primers for TCR Jbeta segments was used in the multiplex PCR. The CDR3 region of rearranged TCR beta genes was amplified from genomic DNA by a multiplex PCR assay. Amplified TCR beta libraries were sequenced as 87-base-pair reads on the Illumina HiSeq System. The study's processing was this. A later analysis counted tens of millions of unique TCR beta chains across the approximately 700 repertoires, and 9.5 million to 11 million of these chains were shared by at least two donors. Raw reads were error-corrected and collapsed into unique sequences with a nearest-neighbor algorithm that merged closely related sequences to remove PCR and sequencing errors. V, D and J gene segments were assigned by aligning CDR3 sequences to IMGT reference sequences. For a sequence to be retained, a match of at least six nucleotides was required to both a V gene segment and a J gene segment. A rearrangement counted as productive if the CDR3 had no stop codons and remained in frame with V and J, and every other rearrangement counted as non-productive. Following IMGT convention, CDR3 was defined as the stretch from the second conserved V-encoded cysteine to the conserved J-encoded phenylalanine. The earlier analysis of a few hundred of the donors excluded any sequence lacking an unambiguous match to a single V gene segment. An earlier analysis of several hundred of the donors called V segments functional above 56.7% productive rearrangements and segregating when the between-donor standard deviation exceeded 5%. A statistical classification framework was built to diagnose cytomegalovirus status from the catalog of TCR beta chain sequences. V and J gene assignment, in a later analysis, came from comparing TCR nucleotide sequences with IMGT/GENE-DB human TR gene sequences. In a later analysis, CDR3 sequences and most-parsimonious VDJ recombination scenarios were assigned using the TCRdist pipeline. In a later analysis, every TCR beta chain was defined by the combination of its CDR3 amino acid sequence and its V-gene family, and reads without a unique V-gene family were dropped. A later analysis removed 500 to 650 highly shared, low-generation-probability nucleotide sequences to deal with suspected cross-contamination and a sequencing artifact. In a later analysis, a clonal expansion index was calculated for each public chain from normalized within-repertoire ranks of inferred template counts. Generation probabilities in a later analysis came from a VDJ recombination model fitted to out-of-frame rearrangements, and those results were checked against IGoR. A later analysis scored TCR-TCR, TCR-HLA and TCR-CMV co-occurrence with hypergeometric tests, applying a repertoire-size bias correction to TCR pairs. In a later analysis, false discovery rates were estimated by permuting HLA or CMV assignments 20 times. In a later analysis, co-occurring TCRs were grouped with DBSCAN, and TCRdist sequence similarity was added when clustering was performed within HLA-allele-positive subsets. Repertoires with fewer than 30,000 or more than 120,000 public chains, plus five repertoires with anomalous nucleotide sharing, were excluded from co-occurrence clustering. In its TCRdb copy, this immuneACCESS table keeps in-frame sequences only and misses some clones. Where compared with another copy, unresolved V genes explain less than half of these, and the others have no known cause. The V and J calls and clone size come from that table; D and trimming were worked out from the DNA. This sample comprises 150,000 to 200,000 clones, roughly 80% of them detected only once. The ten most abundant clones make up 1.3% to 1.5% of the sample.

The rearrangement joined TRBV7-2 to TRBJ1-6; matching of 5 bases hints at TRBD1 as the D gene. The sequence was obtained from a woman younger than 45 in good health and CMV-seronegative. The sequencing input was PBMCs. CDR3 reads: CASSQRQTYNSPLHF. The nucleotides read TGTGCCAGCAGCCAACGACAGACCTATAATTCACCCCTCCACTTT.